The source of this TCR beta chain is a study of T cell responses to AZD1222 COVID-19 vaccine. Study results and caveats: Clonal diversity was possibly underestimated, and the donors were mostly white British, with more females. Only 5 or 6 people who got AZD1222 tested seropositive at baseline. Unmutated regions of variants are reportedly targeted by nearly half of spike-specific TCRs. CD4 TCRs covered the whole spike, strongest at regions 160-218 and 743-854.

Sequencing used immunoSEQ multiplex PCR; TCRdb keeps in-frame clones, though not all of them. Of about 120,000 clones in the sample, approximately 92% were seen once. Germline V gene lookup returns CDR1 LNHDA and CDR2 SQIVND (reference sequence). V lost 5 bases to trimming and J lost 4 bases, with 12 bases between them. This CDR3 contains 14 residues. This clone has only one observation. Its antigen remains unknown. The sequence was collected from an adult who received the MenACWY meningococcal vaccine as a control. The starting material was peripheral blood, obtained 28 days after the second dose of the MenACWY control vaccine. V is TRBV19 and J is TRBJ1-3; unclear D gene. The CDR3 loop reads CASSLIRSGNTIYF. The CDR3 DNA follows: TGTGCCAGTAGTTTAATCCGGTCCGGAAACACCATATATTTT. Variable domain in full (rest from reference TRBV19 and TRBJ1-3): DGGITQSPKYLFRKEGQNVTLSCEQNLNHDAMYWYRQDPGQGLRLIYYSQIVNDFQKGDIAEGYSVSREKKESFPLTVTSAQKNPTAFYLCASSLIRSGNTIYFGEGSWLTVV.